This TCR beta chain was sequenced for a study of cytomegalovirus exposure and HLA in healthy donors. General study results and limits: Productive status was seen about 90% or about 30% of the time for most TCR beta V segments in an earlier analysis.

Use of 60 Vbeta and 13 Jbeta primers characterized the PCR. Produced via immunoSEQ multiplex PCR; TCRdb's table is partial and in-frame only. Altogether over 150,000 clones are present, 80% being singletons, with the ten largest covering approximately 4.5%. Donors sampled were nominally healthy, though unrecorded immune exposures were likely. Regarding this clone: Antigen unknown.

The CDR3 length is 16 residues. Unmatched junction bases numbered 7, after V lost 2 bases and J lost 3 bases. The germline gives CDR1 SGHTA, CDR2 FQGTGA. This clonotype was obtained from a young man in good health and CMV-seronegative. The chain uses TRBV7-3 and TRBJ2-1; TRBD1 aligns across 7 bases. Sequencing was done on a sample of PBMCs. CDR3: CASSLGSDRVYNEQFF. CDR3 bases: TGTGCCAGCAGCTTAGGGTCAGACAGGGTCTACAATGAGCAGTTCTTC.